Sequencing of this TCR beta chain was carried out in a study of a mutant IDH1 vaccine in newly diagnosed glioma. Study in general: Treated patients had a mean age of around 40 years and a sex split that was around 60% male and 37.5% female.

Per germline, CDR1 MDHEN and CDR2 SYDVKM. The CDR3 is 12 amino acids. The ends were cut back, 6 bases at V and 8 bases at J, with 13 bases in the middle. Turning to this clone: What it binds is unknown.

This table comes from immunoSEQ multiplex PCR, and its TCRdb copy is limited to in-frame clones, with some not included. This table has around 36,000 clones, 91% appearing once. Described time point: week 5, during vaccination. A single vaccine dose contained 300 ug of mutant IDH1 20-mer peptide, and topical imiquimod was used with it. The genes are TRBV28 and TRBJ1-1; D remains ambiguous. This specimen consisted of PBMCs, obtained from a glioma patient whose treatment included an IDH1 peptide vaccine. The receptor's source is a man aged 45-60 years with glioma. The CDR3 loop is CASSPVFEEAFF. As DNA, the CDR3 is TGTGCCAGCAGCCCTGTATTTGAGGAAGCTTTCTTT.